This T cell receptor beta chain was identified during a study of shared clonotypes between healthy human individuals. Study-wide points: Estimated richness was generally greater in naive than memory subsets. Sample collection involved blood only; tissue repertoires are likely different.

On this clone itself: Its antigen is unidentified. This specimen includes other DNA sequences encoding the same CDR3.

CD8 cells regarded as naive lacked CD45RO, were positively chosen for CCR7, and omitted terminally differentiated effector memory CD45RA+ cells. The CDR3 sequence is 10 residues long. Trimming pared 5 bases from V and 5 bases from J, leaving 1 base between. Germline lookup yields CDR1 KGHSH and CDR2 LQKENI. The table came from immunoSEQ multiplex PCR; TCRdb's copy has only in-frame clones and leaves some out. Of about 2.1 million clones in the sample, around 93% were seen once. The sample consisted of naive CD8+ T cells from PBMCs. The chain couples TRBV18 to TRBJ2-1; D ambiguous. The TCR was taken from a man aged 18 to 30 in good health. Some clones in this sample may be carry-over from other donors' samples. Written as DNA, the CDR3 is TGTGCCAGCTCAGACAATGAGCAGTTCTTC. Translating it yields CASSDNEQFF.